This T cell receptor (beta chain) was documented in a study of cytotoxic CD8 clonotypes in ibrutinib-treated CLL. Clones were sequenced by immunoSEQ multiplex PCR, and TCRdb holds only the in-frame ones, with some missing. The sample holds some 14,000 clones, around 68% seen once. The germline CDR1 and CDR2 sequences are LNHDA and SQIVND (reference sequence). The CDR3 loop spans 15 amino acids. Trimming left V 7 bases short and J 5 bases short, with 21 bases between. The origin of this receptor is a human donor with chronic lymphocytic leukemia. The chain employs TRBV19 and TRBJ2-7; the D gene is possibly TRBD2 (7 bases). The input for sequencing was PBMCs, taken before ibrutinib treatment. In nucleotides, the CDR3 is TGTGCCAGTACCCATGGGCGGGGGCCCCCCCACGAGCAGTACTTC. As protein: CASTHGRGPPHEQYF. The full variable domain, in which reference TRBV19 and TRBJ2-7 provide the parts outside the CDR3, is DGGITQSPKYLFRKEGQNVTLSCEQNLNHDAMYWYRQDPGQGLRLIYYSQIVNDFQKGDIAEGYSVSREKKESFPLTVTSAQKNPTAFYLCASTHGRGPPHEQYFGPGTRLTVT.